Listed below are T cell receptor beta chains from one sample, sequenced in a study of T cell responses to AZD1222 COVID-19 vaccine. Assay: immunoSEQ multiplex PCR; the TCRdb copy retains only in-frame clones and omits some. The sample carries about 150,000 clones, about 85% recorded once. Sequencing used peripheral blood, obtained on day 0 of AZD1222 vaccination. These receptors all come from an adult in good health. Each CDR3 is given with its conserved first and last residue. The D gene is left open where the match is weak. Where a row states a size, it is once, few, many or the class of an expanded clone; other rows omit it.

d_call: -
clone_size: few
v_call: TRBV28
j_call: TRBJ1-1
cdr3_nt: TGTGCCAGCAGTTTCAGTGGTTTGCGGGGCGCGTCTGAAACTGAAGCTTTCTTT
cdr3_aa: CASSFSGLRGASETEAFF

d_call: -
clone_size: -
v_call: TRBV28
j_call: TRBJ1-2
cdr3_nt: TGTGCCAGCAGCCCTGGGGAGAACTATGGCTACACCTTC
cdr3_aa: CASSPGENYGYTF

d_call: -
clone_size: -
v_call: TRBV7-2
j_call: TRBJ2-2
cdr3_nt: TGTGCCAGCACCTCCCCGAACACCGGGGAGCTGTTTTTT
cdr3_aa: CASTSPNTGELFF

d_call: -
clone_size: once
v_call: TRBV12-1
j_call: TRBJ1-3
cdr3_nt: TGTGCCAGCAGCTTTGTTGACAGGGGGCTTCCTTTCCGCTCTGGAAACACCATATATTTT
cdr3_aa: CASSFVDRGLPFRSGNTIYF

d_call: -
clone_size: -
v_call: TRBV27
j_call: TRBJ1-4
cdr3_nt: TGTGCCAGCAGTTCCCCGGGGGACGGCGAAAAACTGTTTTTT
cdr3_aa: CASSSPGDGEKLFF

d_call: -
clone_size: -
v_call: TRBV2
j_call: TRBJ2-6
cdr3_nt: TGTGCCAGCAGCCTAGGGACATCCAGCTCTGGGGCCAACGTCCTGACTTTC
cdr3_aa: CASSLGTSSSGANVLTF

d_call: -
clone_size: -
v_call: TRBV6-5
j_call: TRBJ2-7
cdr3_nt: TGTGCCAGCAGTTACCAGGCCAGCTTCTACGAGCAGTACTTC
cdr3_aa: CASSYQASFYEQYF

d_call: -
clone_size: -
v_call: TRBV28
j_call: TRBJ2-7
cdr3_nt: TGTGCCACCCTTCCAGGCTACTCCTACGAGCAGTACTTC
cdr3_aa: CATLPGYSYEQYF

d_call: -
clone_size: once
v_call: TRBV7-2
j_call: TRBJ2-1
cdr3_nt: TGTGCCAGCAGCGAAGGGAAAGGGGGGCTGTTTTACAATGAGCAGTTCTTC
cdr3_aa: CASSEGKGGLFYNEQFF

d_call: TRBD2
clone_size: -
v_call: TRBV2
j_call: TRBJ2-7
cdr3_nt: TGTGCCAGCAAGGGACTAGCGGGATCCTACGAGCAGTACTTC
cdr3_aa: CASKGLAGSYEQYF

d_call: -
clone_size: -
v_call: TRBV5-1
j_call: TRBJ1-1
cdr3_nt: TGCGCCAGCAGCTGGGGGACCGACCATCCTTACTTCTTT
cdr3_aa: CASSWGTDHPYFF

d_call: -
clone_size: -
v_call: TRBV5-6
j_call: TRBJ1-2
cdr3_nt: TGTGCCAGCAGCCCACGGGGTGGCTGGTATGGCTACACCTTC
cdr3_aa: CASSPRGGWYGYTF

d_call: -
clone_size: -
v_call: TRBV4-1
j_call: TRBJ2-7
cdr3_nt: TGCGCCAGCAGCCCCAGCCTTGGGGGTCGCCCGGTCTACGAGCAGTACTTC
cdr3_aa: CASSPSLGGRPVYEQYF

d_call: -
clone_size: -
v_call: TRBV6-5
j_call: TRBJ2-7
cdr3_nt: TGTGCCAGCAGAAACAGGGTCCACGAGCAGTACTTC
cdr3_aa: CASRNRVHEQYF

d_call: TRBD1
clone_size: -
v_call: TRBV7-9
j_call: TRBJ2-1
cdr3_nt: TGTGCCAGCGAAAGGGGGCCGGGAAATGAGCAGTTCTTC
cdr3_aa: CASERGPGNEQFF

d_call: TRBD2
clone_size: -
v_call: TRBV4-1
j_call: TRBJ2-2
cdr3_nt: TGCGCCAGCAGCCAAGCGGGGGGGCCAACCGGGGAGCTGTTTTTT
cdr3_aa: CASSQAGGPTGELFF

d_call: TRBD1
clone_size: -
v_call: TRBV10-3
j_call: TRBJ1-4
cdr3_nt: TGTGCCATCAGTACGACAGGGGGTAATGAAAAACTGTTTTTT
cdr3_aa: CAISTTGGNEKLFF

d_call: -
clone_size: -
v_call: TRBV6-5
j_call: TRBJ1-6
cdr3_nt: TGTGCCAGCGCCGGGACCGGATTGGGTTCACCCCTCCACTTT
cdr3_aa: CASAGTGLGSPLHF

d_call: TRBD1
clone_size: -
v_call: TRBV19
j_call: TRBJ1-2
cdr3_nt: TGTGCCAGTCGACAGGGGGCATCGGGCGGCTACACCTTC
cdr3_aa: CASRQGASGGYTF

d_call: -
clone_size: -
v_call: TRBV12-3/TRBV12-4
j_call: TRBJ1-1
cdr3_nt: TGTGCCAGCAAAAAGACGGTGAACACTGAAGCTTTCTTT
cdr3_aa: CASKKTVNTEAFF

d_call: -
clone_size: -
v_call: TRBV12-3/TRBV12-4
j_call: TRBJ2-3
cdr3_nt: TGTGCCAGCAGCCCGCAGGTCACAGATACGCAGTATTTT
cdr3_aa: CASSPQVTDTQYF